This is a list of T cell receptor beta chains from one sample in a study of T cell repertoires in cytomegalovirus infection. Each CDR3 protein is one row after TCRdb ran MiXCR on the reads. Among some 500,000 distinct CDR3 sequences, around a third were seen once, and the ten largest hold around a sixth. The antigens these receptors bind are not known. The sample in question was cultured PBMCs, obtained from culture after CMV antigen stimulation. The origin of the receptors is a human donor in good health (CMV status not recorded). Some clones in this sample may be carry-over from other donors' samples. Both conserved end residues are part of each CDR3. The D gene is left open where the match is weak. The size of a clone is reported for some rows only, either as once, few or many, or as a class for expanded clones.

CDR3aa: CASSVRQEPGDGYTF
CDR3nt: TGTGCCAGCAGCGTACGACAGGAGCCAGGGGATGGCTACACCTTC
v_gene: TRBV9
d_gene: -
abundance: -
j_gene: TRBJ1-2

CDR3aa: CASSIPVRSYGYTF
CDR3nt: TGTGCCAGTAGTATACCGGTGAGAAGCTATGGCTACACCTTC
v_gene: TRBV19
d_gene: -
abundance: few
j_gene: TRBJ1-2

CDR3aa: CASVLAGSISYEQYF
CDR3nt: TGTGCCAGCGTACTAGCGGGATCAATCTCCTACGAGCAGTACTTC
v_gene: TRBV6-1
d_gene: TRBD2
abundance: -
j_gene: TRBJ2-7

CDR3aa: CASSLHGGSGNTIYF
CDR3nt: TGTGCCAGCAGCTTGCACGGAGGCTCTGGAAACACCATATATTTT
v_gene: TRBV7-2
d_gene: -
abundance: many
j_gene: TRBJ1-3

CDR3aa: CASSLKSGAREKLFF
CDR3nt: TGTGCCAGCAGCTTGAAATCCGGGGCTCGGGAAAAACTGTTTTTT
v_gene: TRBV11-2
d_gene: -
abundance: many
j_gene: TRBJ1-4

CDR3aa: CASSMGLAGTQNEQFF
CDR3nt: TGTGCCAGCAGCATGGGACTAGCGGGCACACAAAATGAGCAGTTCTTC
v_gene: TRBV7-2
d_gene: TRBD2
abundance: many
j_gene: TRBJ2-1

CDR3aa: CAISASGANVLTF
CDR3nt: TGTGCCATCAGTGCCTCTGGGGCCAACGTCCTGACTTTC
v_gene: TRBV10-3
d_gene: -
abundance: -
j_gene: TRBJ2-6

CDR3aa: CSALDNYYGYTF
CDR3nt: TGCAGTGCGCTAGACAACTACTATGGCTACACCTTC
v_gene: TRBV20-1
d_gene: -
abundance: -
j_gene: TRBJ1-2

CDR3aa: CASSQLDFRSEKLFF
CDR3nt: TGCGCCAGCAGCCAACTGGACTTTCGAAGTGAAAAACTGTTTTTT
v_gene: TRBV4-1
d_gene: -
abundance: -
j_gene: TRBJ1-4

CDR3aa: CASSPQGPWDNEQFF
CDR3nt: TGTGCCAGCAGCCCACAAGGGCCGTGGGACAATGAGCAGTTCTTC
v_gene: TRBV7-3
d_gene: -
abundance: -
j_gene: TRBJ2-1